This T cell receptor (beta chain) was identified during a study of shared clonotypes between healthy human individuals. Overall study results and limits: Larger estimated richness was generally recorded for naive subsets relative to memory subsets. It was observed that roughly 5.4% of naive CD4 clonotypes were shared across several donors. Blood alone was sampled, and tissue repertoires likely differ.

As to this clone: Its antigen is not known.

Trimming stripped 3 bases from V and 6 bases from J, with 11 bases between. The CDR3 has 13 residues. CDR1 is SGHTA and CDR2 is FQGNSA in the germline V gene. Clones were read by immunoSEQ multiplex PCR, and TCRdb kept only the in-frame ones, dropping some. Of 2.5 million or so clones in the sample, around nine tenths are singletons; the top ten hold about 0.13%. What was sequenced was naive CD4+ T cells sorted from blood. As for subset: CD45RA+ positively selected. The gene calls are TRBV7-2 and TRBJ1-1, with D hard to call. The sequence was obtained from a man between 18 and 29 years old in good health. CDR3 amino acids: CASSFGQAAEAFF. The CDR3, as DNA: TGTGCCAGCAGCTTCGGCCAGGCAGCTGAAGCTTTCTTT.